This TCR beta chain came from a study of T-cell reconstitution after alpha-beta-depleted transplantation in children. General study findings and limits: Several hundred expanded graft clones reportedly gave rise to the alpha-beta T cells present about two months after transplant. Recipient T cells and thymic progenitors that survived were the source of the high TCRbeta diversity seen at day 60 in some patients. One year after transplant, T-cell counts and diversity came mostly from newly produced T cells.

Construction of the TCRbeta library involved unique molecular identifiers. TCRdb re-called the PCR reads with MiXCR, one entry per CDR3 protein. The sample includes just under 250,000 distinct CDR3 sequences, about 23% seen only once; the top ten take about 2.6%. As to this clonotype: Its antigen is currently unknown.

Trimming left V 6 bases short and J 3 bases short, with 12 bases between. The CDR3 extends over 13 amino acids. This rearrangement joins TRBV12-3 or TRBV12-4 to TRBJ2-7, with D possibly matching TRBD2 (6 bases). The source is a girl aged 2-10 years with Fanconi anemia, due to receive a stem cell transplant. Sequencing was performed on PBMCs, taken before TCRalphabeta/CD19-depleted stem cell transplant. The CDR3 spells CASSVAGHYEQYF. DNA for the CDR3: TGTGCCAGCAGCGTCGCGGGGCACTACGAGCAGTACTTC.